The 18 T cell receptor beta chains listed next were all sequenced from one sample in a study of graft-versus-host responses after intestinal transplantation. Profiled with immunoSEQ multiplex PCR; TCRdb holds only in-frame clones, not every one. The table has 80,000 to 100,000 clones, 92% seen once. Antigens of these TCRs are unknown. The sample consisted of unstimulated CD8+ T cells sorted from spleen or lymph node cells, taken before transplant. Receptors originate from a human donor who was the organ donor for an intestinal transplant.

This clone has only a few counts. V is TRBV28 and J is TRBJ2-2, with 8 bases that match TRBD1. The germline gives CDR1 MDHEN, CDR2 SYDVKM. The CDR3 spans 15 residues. V was pared by 5 bases and J by 3 bases, with 5 bases of the junction left unmatched. The CDR3: CASSLDREDTGELFF. The DNA of the CDR3 is TGTGCCAGCAGTCTGGACAGGGAAGACACCGGGGAGCTGTTTTTT.

The V call is TRBV2, the J call TRBJ2-7; 7 bases map to TRBD2. With 1 base clipped from V and 2 bases from J, the junction kept 23 bases outside the gene matches. The CDR3 is 21 residues long. Germline V gene sequence: CDR1 SNHLY, CDR2 FYNNEI. The CDR3 sequence is CASSEETYLAGPGVRTYEQYF. For the CDR3, the DNA is TGTGCCAGCAGTGAAGAGACCTATTTAGCGGGCCCGGGAGTACGGACCTACGAGCAGTACTTC.

V usage is TRBV5-4 and J usage is TRBJ1-2, with D perhaps TRBD1 (5 bases). This CDR3 region has 13 residues. Per the germline V gene, CDR1 is SGHNT and CDR2 is YYREEE (reference sequence). Trimming stripped 7 bases from V and 8 bases from J, with 18 bases between. The chain's CDR3 is CASPGIRNQGYTF. CDR3 DNA: TGTGCCAGCCCAGGGATTCGAAATCAGGGCTACACCTTC. Filled out from reference TRBV5-4 and TRBJ1-2, the complete variable domain reads ETGVTQSPTHLIKTRGQQVTLRCSSQSGHNTVSWYQQALGQGPQFIFQYYREEENGRGNFPPRFSGLQFPNYSSELNVNALELDDSALYLCASPGIRNQGYTFGSGTRLTVV.

The chain combines TRBV11-2 with TRBJ2-1, with 7 positions matching TRBD2. The CDR3 totals 16 residues. Germline assignment: CDR1 SGHAT and CDR2 FQNNGV. V gave up 5 bases and J gave up 3 bases; unmatched junction bases: 10. The CDR3 region is CASSRLRGDHYNEQFF. In DNA form, the CDR3 reads TGTGCCAGCAGCCGTCTCCGGGGGGATCACTACAATGAGCAGTTCTTC.

The chain recombines TRBV7-3 with TRBJ2-3; 11 bases match TRBD2. J lost 1 base, V lost 4 bases, and 1 base had no gene match. CDR1 and CDR2 (germline): SGHTA, FQGTGA. The CDR3 runs to 15 residues. CDR3 nucleotide sequence: TGTGCCAGCAGCTATAGCGGGGGGGGCACAGATACGCAGTATTTT. It translates to CASSYSGGGTDTQYF.

In DNA, the CDR3 is TGTGCCAGCAGCGAAGGGACTAGCGGATATAATGAGCAGTTCTTC. Protein product: CASSEGTSGYNEQFF. The chain combines TRBV7-6 with TRBJ2-1, with 11 bases aligning to TRBD2. The CDR3 totals 15 residues. V lost 5 bases to trimming and J lost 7 bases; unmatched junction nucleotides: 7. The germline V gene encodes CDR1 SGHVS and CDR2 FNYEAQ.

This chain uses TRBV30 with TRBJ2-1, with D possibly TRBD2 on 6 matching bases. The ends were cut back, 3 bases at V and 4 bases at J, with 16 bases in the middle. Germline V lookup: CDR1 GTSNPN, CDR2 SVGIG (reference sequence). This CDR3 spans 15 amino acids. In DNA, the CDR3 is TGTGCCTGGAGGCCGGGACTCTCGATTTACAATGAGCAGTTCTTC. Its translation: CAWRPGLSIYNEQFF.

The chain has TRBV7-3 and TRBJ1-1; D perhaps matches TRBD1 (6 bases). This CDR3 comprises 13 residues. V was trimmed by 2 bases and J by 6 bases, leaving 10 bases between them. Germline V lookup: CDR1 SGHTA, CDR2 FQGTGA. CDR3 amino acids: CASSLQGSAEAFF. CDR3 coding DNA: TGTGCCAGCAGCTTACAGGGGTCGGCTGAAGCTTTCTTT.

The chain couples TRBV6-5 to TRBJ2-3; 7 nucleotides line up with TRBD2. V trimming: 2 bases; J trimming: 3 bases; junction bases outside the gene matches: 2. Germline V gene data show CDR1 as MNHEY and CDR2 as SVGAGI. The CDR3 totals 14 residues. The CDR3 DNA is TGTGCCAGCAGTTACGCGGGAGATACAGATACGCAGTATTTT. This codes for CASSYAGDTDTQYF.

This rearrangement joins TRBV7-3 to TRBJ2-1; 12 bases match TRBD2. Germline assignment: CDR1 SGHTA and CDR2 FQGTGA. J lost 5 bases, V lost 2 bases, and 1 base had no gene match. This CDR3 region has 15 residues. The CDR3 here is CASSLGLAGNNEQFF. CDR3 coding DNA: TGTGCCAGCAGCTTAGGACTAGCGGGGAACAATGAGCAGTTCTTC.

This rearrangement joins TRBV7-9 to TRBJ1-2; no clear D. Trimming took off 3 bases at V and 6 bases at J, with 17 bases between the two ends. Germline V lookup: CDR1 SEHNR, CDR2 FQNEAQ (reference sequence). The CDR3 has 15 residues. The CDR3 coding sequence is TGTGCCAGCAGCTTTCCCCGTGGCGGCGACGATGGCTACACCTTC. This gives the protein CASSFPRGGDDGYTF.

This sequence joins TRBV19 and TRBJ1-5; D call uncertain. Trimming cost V 6 bases and J 4 bases, with 16 bases left between them. Germline V gene sequence: CDR1 LNHDA, CDR2 SQIVND (reference sequence). CDR3 size: 15 residues. The CDR3 protein is CASSLLVLFNQPQHF. In DNA form, the CDR3 reads TGTGCCAGTAGCCTATTGGTACTCTTTAATCAGCCCCAGCATTTT. Combining the CDR3 with reference TRBV19 and TRBJ1-5 gives the whole variable domain DGGITQSPKYLFRKEGQNVTLSCEQNLNHDAMYWYRQDPGQGLRLIYYSQIVNDFQKGDIAEGYSVSREKKESFPLTVTSAQKNPTAFYLCASSLLVLFNQPQHFGDGTRLSIL.

The genes are TRBV7-6 and TRBJ2-3; 15 bases fit TRBD2. This CDR3 has 17 amino acids. V trimming: 0 bases; J trimming: 5 bases; junction bases outside the gene matches: 3. Germline CDR1 and CDR2: SGHVS and FNYEAQ. CDR3 sequence (DNA): TGTGCCAGCAGCTTAGCTGGACTAGCGGGAGGGAGAGATACGCAGTATTTT. Amino acid sequence: CASSLAGLAGGRDTQYF.

The chain links TRBV7-6 to TRBJ2-7; no clear D gene. CDR1 is SGHVS, CDR2 FNYEAQ, per germline. This CDR3 has 11 amino acids. Trimming shortened V by 8 bases and J by 7 bases, and 12 bases separated the two germline ends. DNA of the CDR3: TGTGCCAGCGGCTCTCACGCGGAGCAGTACTTC. This translates into CASGSHAEQYF.

The chain uses TRBV7-3 and TRBJ2-1; unclear D gene. With 2 bases removed from V and 3 bases from J, the gap between germline ends came to 5 bases. The CDR3 covers 13 residues. Germline loops: CDR1 SGHTA, CDR2 FQGTGA. The CDR3 DNA reads TGTGCCAGCAGCTTATTTAACTACAATGAGCAGTTCTTC. Its protein is CASSLFNYNEQFF.

The chain has TRBV27 and TRBJ1-2; TRBD1 might be the D (5 bases). CDR3 length: 13 amino acids. Trimming removed 3 bases at V and 4 bases at J, with 9 bases between. CDR1 is MNHEY and CDR2 is SMNVEV in the germline V gene (reference sequence). Here the CDR3 reads CASSFGGLYGYTF. For the CDR3, the DNA is TGTGCCAGCAGTTTCGGGGGACTCTATGGCTACACCTTC.

Here the CDR3 reads CSVDVGATYNEQFF. CDR3 in DNA: TGCAGCGTTGATGTGGGAGCGACATACAATGAGCAGTTCTTC. The chain couples TRBV29-1 to TRBJ2-1, with a weak D call TRBD2 (5 bases). Germline lookup yields CDR1 SQVTM and CDR2 ANQGSEA. The CDR3 consists of 14 residues. The V end was cut by 3 bases, the J end by 4 bases, with 13 bases between.

CDR3 loop: CASNRDRGDHGELFF. The CDR3 DNA sequence: TGTGCCAGCAACAGGGACAGAGGAGACCACGGGGAGCTGTTTTTT. The rearrangement joins TRBV5-4 to TRBJ2-2, with 7 bases aligning to TRBD1. Trimming took 6 bases from V and 7 from J; bases not matched to a gene: 12. The CDR3 has 15 amino acids. Germline values: CDR1 SGHNT, CDR2 YYREEE (reference sequence).